This TCR beta chain comes out of a study of T cells in Graves' hyperthyroidism and ophthalmopathy (dated by TCRdb to between 2018 and 2021). Broadly, across the study: Peripheral blood was sampled at the time of initial diagnosis, prior to any treatment. TCR V-J signatures able to tell the groups apart were searched for in a discovery cohort of approximately 95 patients, of whom over 40 had Graves' ophthalmopathy and 57 had stable Graves' hyperthyroidism. An independent validation cohort of 18 to 20 hyperthyroidism patients and roughly 16 patients who later progressed to ophthalmopathy tested prospective prediction of ophthalmopathy. The roughly 100 discovery patients were randomly split 7:3 into training and test sets. In over five Graves' hyperthyroidism patients, the study also compared T-cell repertoires from thyroid tissue with T-cell repertoires from blood. After sampling, hyperthyroidism patients received methimazole starting at 30 mg daily, and ophthalmopathy patients received high-dose intravenous methylprednisolone. The paper describes TCR Vbeta CDR3 sequencing of about 140 peripheral blood samples, made up of 43 ophthalmopathy patients, around 78 hyperthyroidism patients and 17 progressor patients. General conclusions and limits of the study: In validation, the model predicted progression to ophthalmopathy with approximately 71% sensitivity and roughly 72% specificity, a median of 6.5 months before onset. Blood samples also contained most of the expanded thyroid clonotypes (frequency above 0.001), which suggests that blood repertoires may reflect thyroid immune responses. In cross-validation, a model built on a 13 V-J signature told ophthalmopathy apart from stable hyperthyroidism with 85% to 90% sensitivity and approximately 84% specificity, and in testing the same model reached 80%/75%. Sample size was not statistically predetermined, and blinding of investigators to group allocation was not performed.

The germline V gene yields LGHNA for CDR1 and YNFKEQ for CDR2. Cut back by 1 base and 3 bases, the V and J ends lie 8 bases apart. Taken from cysteine to phenylalanine, the CDR3 has 14 residues. Only the CDR3 portion is preserved as DNA: 42 bases, with reading frame beginning at the first base. TCR beta CDR3 regions were amplified from RNA transcripts. The first round of RT-PCR for the TCR CDR3 was performed with the HTBI primer set and the Qiagen OneStep RT-PCR kit. A second multiplex PCR round built the libraries, followed by size selection and purification. The libraries were sequenced on an Illumina HiSeq2000 using paired-end 100 bp reads. The original pipeline was this. SOAPnuke was used to process the raw data, removing reads that contained adapters or uncalled bases, had a mean Phred below 15, or lacked an exact match to the constant primer or identifier. High-quality paired reads were merged using COPE v1.2.5, and each unique nucleotide sequence was defined as a clonotype. MiTCR v1.1 was used to align clonotypes to the IMGT TRBV, TRBD and TRBJ reference segments. The analysis included only V-J combinations with a frequency above 0.0001, which together covered around 99% of the repertoires. The TCS score was defined as F50 (clonal expansion) divided by E x V (chaos), with BLOSUM62-based TCRdist calculated between CDR3 peptides within each V-J. Welch's t-statistics and random forest reduced fewer than 550 V-J features to some 14, which were used in a naive Bayes classifier (R e1071). Using fastp trimming at Q25 and MiXCR clonotype assembly, TCRdb reanalyzed the public sequencing data and kept in-frame beta chains. Rows with a matching CDR3 protein are joined into one entry that keeps the most common DNA and genes. The V and J calls and clone size come from TCRdb's table, not from the authors' own analysis. This sample comprises under 550,000 distinct CDR3 sequences, about 13% of them detected only once. Clones ranked in the top ten supply less than 6.5% of the sample.

Stable Graves' hyperthyroidism was defined as no progression to ophthalmopathy during 18 months of follow-up. Hyperthyroidism patients were aged 18 to 65 years and newly diagnosed, with disease duration of less than 2 months. Patients with uncontrolled infections, other autoimmune diseases, pregnancy or lactation were excluded. Diagnoses were established on the basis of clinical symptoms, serum thyroxine and TRAb, thyroid ultrasound, and orbital computed tomography. PBMCs were isolated from approximately 10 ml of fresh peripheral blood by Ficoll-Paque density gradient centrifugation. Total RNA was extracted using Trizol reagent, and RNA quality was assessed on an Agilent 2100 Bioanalyzer. This clonotype was detected ten times or more. No antigen is known for it. Within one base of it there is no much larger clone, and no base qualities were kept.

The clonotype originates from a woman aged 18-29 years with Graves' hyperthyroidism. Recombination linked TRBV4-2 to TRBJ2-3; possibly the D gene is TRBD2, per 5 matching bases. The sequencing sample was made of blood. The base sequence is TGTGCCAGCAGCCAAGGGGCGGGTACAGATACGCAGTATTTT. This encodes CASSQGAGTDTQYF.